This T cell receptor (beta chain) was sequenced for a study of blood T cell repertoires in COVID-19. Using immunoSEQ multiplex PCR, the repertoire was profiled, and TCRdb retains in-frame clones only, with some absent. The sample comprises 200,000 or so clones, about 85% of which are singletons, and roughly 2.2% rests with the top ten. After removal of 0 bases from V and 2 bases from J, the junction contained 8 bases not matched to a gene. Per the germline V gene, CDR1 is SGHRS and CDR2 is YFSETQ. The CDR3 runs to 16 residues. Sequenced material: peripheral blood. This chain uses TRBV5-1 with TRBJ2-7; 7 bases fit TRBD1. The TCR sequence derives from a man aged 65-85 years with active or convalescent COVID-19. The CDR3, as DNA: TGCGCCAGCAGCTTGGTCCCCGGGACAGTCCCCTACGAGCAGTACTTC. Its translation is CASSLVPGTVPYEQYF.